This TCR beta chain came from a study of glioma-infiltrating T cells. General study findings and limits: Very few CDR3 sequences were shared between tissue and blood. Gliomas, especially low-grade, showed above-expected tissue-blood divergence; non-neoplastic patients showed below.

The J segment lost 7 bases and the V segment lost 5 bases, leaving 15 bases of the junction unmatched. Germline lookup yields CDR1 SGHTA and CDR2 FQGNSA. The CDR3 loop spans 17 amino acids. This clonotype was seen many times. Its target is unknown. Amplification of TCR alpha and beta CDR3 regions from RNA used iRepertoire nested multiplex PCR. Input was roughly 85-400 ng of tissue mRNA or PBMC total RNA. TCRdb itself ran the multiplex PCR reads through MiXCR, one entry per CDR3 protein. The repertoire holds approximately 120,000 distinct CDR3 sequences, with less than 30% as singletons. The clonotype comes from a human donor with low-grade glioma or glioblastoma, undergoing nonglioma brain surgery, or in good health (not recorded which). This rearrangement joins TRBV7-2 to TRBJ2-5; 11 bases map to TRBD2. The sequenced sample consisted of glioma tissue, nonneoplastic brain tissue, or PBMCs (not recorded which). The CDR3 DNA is TGTGCCAGCAGCATAGAACCGGGACTAGCGGCCTGGGGGACCCAGTACTTC. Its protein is CASSIEPGLAAWGTQYF. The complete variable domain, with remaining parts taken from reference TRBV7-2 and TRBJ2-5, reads GAGVSQSPSNKVTEKGKDVELRCDPISGHTALYWYRQSLGQGLEFLIYFQGNSAPDKSGLPSDRFSAERTGGSVSTLTIQRTQQEDSAVYLCASSIEPGLAAWGTQYFGPGTRLLVL.